Included here is one T cell receptor (beta chain) sequence, with context. This receptor's antigen is unknown. There are no base qualities to consult, and no much larger clone falls within one base. CDR1 and CDR2, per the germline V gene, are SQVTM and ANQGSEA. From its cysteine to its phenylalanine, the CDR3 spans 13 amino acids. Only the CDR3 region is kept as DNA, spanning 39 bases read in frame from base 1. V ends up 7 bases short and J 8 bases short, with an unmatched junction base count of 7. The record originates from a study of OX40 agonist ivuxolimab in advanced cancers. About the study as a whole: Ivuxolimab was an agonistic, fully human IgG2 monoclonal antibody directed against OX40 (CD134), a costimulatory receptor. Patients were allowed to have had prior anti-PD-1, anti-PD-L1 or anti-CTLA-4 therapy, and approximately 40% of the dose-escalation patients had been treated with checkpoint inhibitors. Intravenous ivuxolimab was administered to patients every 2 weeks at six dose levels: 0.01, 0.1, 0.3, 1.5, 3 and 10 mg/kg. Of the approximately 50 dose-escalation patients, hepatocellular carcinoma was present in 19, melanoma in about 15, renal cell carcinoma in 9 and head and neck cancer in 9. In the dose-escalation cohort, over 65% of patients were male, and the mean age was roughly 60 years, with a range of about 20 to 90. Partial responses were achieved by three dose-escalation patients, of whom one had hepatocellular carcinoma and two had cutaneous melanoma. Peripheral TCRbeta sequencing was intended to test whether TCR sequence diversity was altered and clonal T-cell expansion was caused by ivuxolimab. The paper reports the monotherapy dose-escalation portion (N of about 50 patients) of the phase I ivuxolimab trial. Summary of the overall study and its limitations: On average, CD8+ T cells showed more expanded clones than CD4+ T cells after ivuxolimab. Low levels of normalized T-cell clonal expansion were also seen in some nonresponding patients. Partial responders in the 0.1-3.0 mg/kg groups had among the lowest normalized peripheral clonal expansion, especially among CD8+ T cells. Antigen specificity was not determined for the clonally expanded peripheral T cells. At doses of 0.1 to 3.0 mg/kg, clonal expansion of both CD4+ and CD8+ T cells in blood was seen between baseline and week 6.

The trial excluded patients who had a history of autoimmune disease or who were on systemic immunosuppression. Peripheral blood for TCR sequencing was collected from all dose cohorts at baseline, on cycle 4 day 1, and on cycle 7 day 1. Samples were obtained from an open-label, multicenter, first-in-human phase I dose-escalation trial of ivuxolimab. The trial enrolled adults with locally advanced or metastatic head and neck squamous cell, hepatocellular, melanoma or renal cell carcinoma. Before TCR sequencing, CD4+ T cells and CD8+ T cells from peripheral blood were sorted into separate populations. Genomic DNA was extracted from sorted cells for sequencing of the TCRbeta CDR3 region. The immunoSEQ Assay was used for sequencing of TCRbeta CDR3 regions. Held by TCRdb, this immuneACCESS table contains in-frame sequences only and omits some clones. Under half of the omission traces to an unresolved V gene where checked; the cause of the rest is unknown. The sample table shows some 100,000 clones, and about nine tenths are seen once. Clones ranked in the top ten supply 0.82% of the sample.

This clonotype originated in an adult with an advanced solid tumor such as melanoma, head and neck, liver or kidney cancer. The sample consisted of CD4+ or CD8+ T cells sorted from blood, taken in a trial of the OX40 agonist ivuxolimab. The chain joins TRBV29-1 to TRBJ2-4; 11 bases in the middle match TRBD2. The CDR3 protein is CSALAGAKDIQYF. The DNA is as follows: TGCAGCGCACTAGCGGGAGCGAAGGACATTCAGTACTTC. Supplemented by the reference TRBV29-1 and TRBJ2-4 proteins around the CDR3, the complete variable domain is SAVISQKPSRDICQRGTSLTIQCQVDSQVTMMFWYRQQPGQSLTLIATANQGSEATYESGFVIDKFPISRPNLTFSTLTVSNMSPEDSSIYLCSALAGAKDIQYFGAGTRLSVL.